This T cell receptor beta chain was recovered during a study of radiation and T cells in renal cell carcinoma (dated by TCRdb to 2019 to 2021). At the level of the whole study: The samples were drawn from a clinical trial, where primary renal cell carcinomas were treated with 15 Gy of stereotactic body radiation therapy and then removed by nephrectomy 4 weeks afterward. In the 45 to 65 samples combined, some 4,000,000 unique CDR3 nucleotide sequences were found, encoding about 2,700,000 unique CDR3 amino acid sequences. In total, approximately 51 samples, comprising around 26 tumors and around 27 peripheral blood samples, were subjected to TCR beta sequencing. Beyond this particular receptor, the publication reports: Because no pretreatment tumor biopsies were available, whether clonotypes were present in the tumor at baseline could not be determined. An increase in top tumor clonotypes in blood was observed from baseline to 2 weeks post-radiation, followed by contraction by 4 weeks, which was taken to suggest transient expansion of tumor-resident clones. Dynamics of the blood repertoire were not tracked past 4 weeks after treatment. Because the trial had a single-armed design, the trial could not examine how radiation dose or scheduling affected the TCR repertoire.

Trimming costs V 5 bases and J 5 bases, and their ends lie 18 bases apart. The germline V gene sets CDR1 to SNHLY and CDR2 to FYNNEI. The CDR3 numbers 15 residues from cysteine through phenylalanine. Kept here is only the CDR3 DNA, which spans 45 bases and is read in frame from base 1. TCR beta libraries were generated from genomic DNA with the immunoSEQ kit, following the manufacturer's recommendations. For library preparation, a first multiplex PCR was performed with proprietary primers, followed by a second PCR in which unique barcodes were added, and bead cleanups were performed after each round. Each sample batch included a kit-provided positive control reaction and a negative control reaction. The final libraries underwent checking on an Agilent 4200 TapeStation D1000 ScreenTape, volumetric pooling, and quantification by qPCR. Sequencing was performed on an Illumina NextSeq500 using a MidOutput 150-cycle cartridge, with 156 Read1 cycles, 15 Index1 cycles, and the kit custom primers. The pooled library was loaded at about 1 pM, with a roughly 21% PhiX control spiked in. Per the source publication's procedure: The vendor-processed data were analyzed in R, and a clonotype was defined as all T cells that share the same CDR3 nucleotide sequence. In the clone abundance analyses, frequencies in each sample were normalized to that sample's 10,000 most abundant clones. Public T cell clones, which averaged fewer than five per sample, were removed prior to analysis. Tumor-enriched and baseline blood-enriched clonotypes were defined by at least a 32-fold difference in abundance between compartments. A beta-binomial differential abundance model was used to identify clonotypes that were expanded or contracted between blood time points. Tumor-blood repertoire similarity was measured with the Baroni-Urbani and Buser coefficient, and groups were compared using two-tailed Wilcoxon tests in R. TCRdb obtained this table from immuneACCESS and retained in-frame rearrangements with V and J assigned. These tables miss some clones; where compared with another copy, unresolved V genes account for less than half of the shortfall, and the remainder is unexplained. V and J calls and clone size are copied from that table; D and trimming were computed from the DNA. In all, the sample holds approximately 75,000 clones, and 82% of those were seen once. Of the sample, approximately 5% falls within the top ten clones.

Per the publication, the time point label means: blood 2 weeks post-SBRT. Explained via the paper, the treatment or condition label denotes: 15 Gy SBRT to primary tumor, nephrectomy 4 weeks later. Serial peripheral blood from radiation-treated patients was sampled at baseline, 2 weeks and 4 weeks after SBRT to track tumor-enriched clonotypes. Renal cell carcinoma with clear cell pathology was present in all patients. Genomic DNA for TCR sequencing was prepared using the QIAamp DNA Blood Mini Kit (Qiagen). Samples were included in the analyses only if all quality control checks were passed. A single count supports this clone. No antigen is known for it. Base quality data are lacking; no much larger clone is found one base away.

The chain is assembled from TRBV2 and TRBJ1-2; the D gene is not confidently resolved. The input for sequencing was blood, taken from a patient whose treatment included radiotherapy and nephrectomy. This clonotype was sampled from a man between 60 and 75 years old with renal cell carcinoma. This receptor has the CDR3 CASSPRALPGYGYTF. In nucleotide form, the sequence is TGTGCCAGCAGTCCTCGGGCTCTACCCGGGTATGGCTACACCTTC.